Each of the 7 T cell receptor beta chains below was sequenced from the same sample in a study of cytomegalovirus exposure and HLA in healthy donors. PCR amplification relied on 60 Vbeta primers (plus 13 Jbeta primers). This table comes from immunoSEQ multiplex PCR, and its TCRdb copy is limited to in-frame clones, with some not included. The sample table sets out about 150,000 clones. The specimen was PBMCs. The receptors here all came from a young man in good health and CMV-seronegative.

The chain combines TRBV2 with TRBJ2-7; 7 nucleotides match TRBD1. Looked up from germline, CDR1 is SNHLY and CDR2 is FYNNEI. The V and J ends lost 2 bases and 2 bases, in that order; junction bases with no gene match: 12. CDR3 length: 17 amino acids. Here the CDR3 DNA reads TGTGCCAGCAGTGAAATTTTAAGGGGGCACAAAACCTACGAGCAGTACTTC. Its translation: CASSEILRGHKTYEQYF.

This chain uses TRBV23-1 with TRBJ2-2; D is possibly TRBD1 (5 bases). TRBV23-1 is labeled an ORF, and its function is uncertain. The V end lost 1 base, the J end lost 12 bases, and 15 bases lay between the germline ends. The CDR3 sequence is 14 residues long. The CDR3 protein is CASSQWGRGRKLFF. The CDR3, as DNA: TGCGCCAGCAGTCAATGGGGTAGGGGTCGAAAGCTGTTTTTT.

CDR3 nucleotide sequence: TGTGCTAGTGGTTTCGACAGCGGGAGGGGGATTAGGAATGAGCAGTTCTTC. It yields the protein CASGFDSGRGIRNEQFF. The chain employs TRBV12-5 and TRBJ2-1; 10 bases match TRBD2. The germline gives CDR1 LGHNT, CDR2 FRNRAP. The V segment lost 3 bases and the J segment 7 bases; nucleotides outside the gene matches: 12. This CDR3 comprises 17 residues.

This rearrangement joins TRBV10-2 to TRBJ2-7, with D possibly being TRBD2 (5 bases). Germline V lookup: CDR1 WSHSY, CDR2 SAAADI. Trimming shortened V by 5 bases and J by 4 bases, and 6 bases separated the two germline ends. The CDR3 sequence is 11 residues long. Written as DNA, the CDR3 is TGCGCCAGCAGTCCGGGGTACGAGCAGTACTTC. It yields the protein CASSPGYEQYF.

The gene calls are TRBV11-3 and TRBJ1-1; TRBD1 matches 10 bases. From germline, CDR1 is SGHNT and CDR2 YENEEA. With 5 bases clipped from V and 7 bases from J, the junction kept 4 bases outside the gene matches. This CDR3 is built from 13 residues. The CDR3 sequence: CASSPDRGREAFF. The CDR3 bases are TGTGCCAGCAGCCCCGACAGGGGGCGTGAAGCTTTCTTT.

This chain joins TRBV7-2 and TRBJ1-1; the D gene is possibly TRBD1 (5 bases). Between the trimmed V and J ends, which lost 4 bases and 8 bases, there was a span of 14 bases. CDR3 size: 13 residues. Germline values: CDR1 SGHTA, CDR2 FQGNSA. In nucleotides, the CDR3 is TGTGCCAGCAGCTCCCTTGGGGCGAACGAAGCTTTCTTT. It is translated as CASSSLGANEAFF.

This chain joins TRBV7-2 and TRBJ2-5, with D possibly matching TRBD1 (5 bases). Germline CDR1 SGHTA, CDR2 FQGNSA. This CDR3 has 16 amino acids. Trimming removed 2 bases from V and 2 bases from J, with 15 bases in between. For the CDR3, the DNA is TGTGCCAGCAGCTTAATTTTGTCAGGGTGGCAAGAGACCCAGTACTTC. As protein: CASSLILSGWQETQYF.